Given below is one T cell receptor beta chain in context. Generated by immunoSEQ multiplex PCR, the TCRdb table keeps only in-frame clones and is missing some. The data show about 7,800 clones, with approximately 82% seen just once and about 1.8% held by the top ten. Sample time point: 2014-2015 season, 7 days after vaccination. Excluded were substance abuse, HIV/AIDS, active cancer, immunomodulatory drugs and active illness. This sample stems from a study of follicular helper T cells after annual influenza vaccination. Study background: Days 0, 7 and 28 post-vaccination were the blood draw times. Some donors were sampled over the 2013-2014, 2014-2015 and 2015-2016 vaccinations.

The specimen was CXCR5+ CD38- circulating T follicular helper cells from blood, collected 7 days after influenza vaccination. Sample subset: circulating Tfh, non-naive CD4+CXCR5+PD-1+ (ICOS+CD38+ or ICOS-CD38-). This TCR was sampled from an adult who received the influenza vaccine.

The CDR3 sequence: CASSLGQPGNTIYF. The CDR3 nucleotides are TGTGCCAGCAGCTTAGGTCAACCCGGAAACACCATATATTTT. The J gene is TRBJ1-3, the V gene TRBV7-6; no reliable D call. In germline, CDR1 is SGHVS, CDR2 FNYEAQ. This CDR3 is built from 14 residues. With 1 base removed from V and 4 bases from J, the gap between germline ends came to 8 bases.